These T cell receptor beta chains were read from a single sample in a study of T cell changes during pregnancy in multiple sclerosis. The repertoire was sequenced with immunoSEQ multiplex PCR; TCRdb's copy has only in-frame clones and lacks some. Of some 100,000 clones in the sample, 90% to 95% were seen once. The sequenced sample was peripheral blood, obtained in the second trimester of pregnancy. These receptors all come from a female donor with multiple sclerosis, enrolled in a pregnancy study. The CDR3 runs from the conserved cysteine through the conserved F or W. D genes are given only for firm matches. Not all rows give a size; the values are once, few, many and, for expanded clones, a class.

v_gene,j_gene,d_gene,abundance,CDR3aa,CDR3nt
TRBV9,TRBJ1-1,TRBD1,.,CASSATGRTEAFF,TGTGCCAGCAGCGCGACAGGGCGCACTGAAGCTTTCTTT
TRBV5-1,TRBJ2-1,TRBD2,.,CASSSGLGNEQFF,TGCGCCAGCAGCTCGGGACTAGGAAATGAGCAGTTCTTC
TRBV2,TRBJ2-3,TRBD2,.,CAINDGGADTQYF,TGTGCCATTAACGACGGGGGGGCAGATACGCAGTATTTT
TRBV5-1,TRBJ1-6,.,once,CASSLTFTSPSNNSPLHF,TGCGCCAGCAGCTTGACCTTTACATCTCCCTCGAATAATTCACCCCTCCACTTT
TRBV27,TRBJ1-1,TRBD1,.,CASSPSGGEAFF,TGTGCCAGCAGTCCCTCAGGGGGCGAGGCTTTCTTT
TRBV27,TRBJ2-2,TRBD1,.,CASSHRTGQGGELFF,TGTGCCAGCAGTCACCGGACAGGGCAGGGCGGGGAGCTGTTTTTT
TRBV6-1,TRBJ1-2,TRBD1,.,CASSNHWTGVSGYTF,TGTGCCAGCAGTAACCACTGGACAGGGGTTAGTGGCTACACCTTC
TRBV6-1,TRBJ2-7,.,.,CASSEINEQYF,TGTGCCAGCAGTGAAATCAACGAGCAGTACTTC
TRBV29-1,TRBJ2-2,.,.,CSVEVRATGELFF,TGCAGCGTTGAAGTGAGGGCCACCGGGGAGCTGTTTTTT
TRBV7-9,TRBJ1-2,TRBD1,few,CASSVDRGYGYTF,TGTGCCAGCAGCGTGGACAGGGGCTATGGCTACACCTTC
TRBV4-2,TRBJ1-3,TRBD1,.,CASSQPGQGTGNTIYF,TGTGCCAGCAGCCAACCGGGACAGGGTACGGGAAACACCATATATTTT
TRBV9,TRBJ1-3,.,.,CASSVEQGRGLVGNTIYF,TGTGCCAGCAGCGTAGAACAGGGCAGAGGCCTGGTCGGAAACACCATATATTTT
TRBV4-1,TRBJ1-4,.,once,CASSPQGVGTNEKLFF,TGCGCCAGCAGCCCGCAAGGGGTGGGAACTAATGAAAAACTGTTTTTT
TRBV30,TRBJ1-1,.,few,CAWSEGRSGAFF,TGTGCCTGGAGTGAAGGGCGGTCGGGGGCTTTCTTT
TRBV30,TRBJ2-3,.,.,CAWSETGGYQDTQYF,TGTGCCTGGAGTGAAACGGGGGGCTATCAAGATACGCAGTATTTT
TRBV28,TRBJ1-2,.,.,CASSRSEYGYTF,TGTGCCAGCAGCAGATCGGAGTATGGCTACACCTTC
TRBV18,TRBJ2-2,.,.,CASSPGAQTATGELFF,TGTGCCAGCTCCCCTGGAGCCCAGACGGCCACCGGGGAGCTGTTTTTT
TRBV29-1,TRBJ1-3,TRBD1,.,CSAGDRDGNTIYF,TGCAGCGCTGGGGACAGGGACGGAAACACCATATATTTT
TRBV7-2,TRBJ2-7,TRBD1,.,CASSLVLDRGQEQYF,TGTGCCAGCAGCTTAGTTCTTGACAGGGGGCAGGAGCAGTACTTC
TRBV27,TRBJ2-7,.,.,CASSGSAGYEQYF,TGTGCCAGCAGTGGGTCCGCGGGGTACGAGCAGTACTTC
TRBV7-9,TRBJ1-5,.,.,CASTDSPNQPQHF,TGTGCCAGCACCGACAGTCCCAATCAGCCCCAGCATTTT
TRBV15,TRBJ2-1,TRBD2,.,CATSRDSSGRVHEQFF,TGTGCCACCAGCAGAGATTCAAGCGGGAGGGTCCATGAGCAGTTCTTC
TRBV18,TRBJ2-2,TRBD1,.,CASSPTSRGTGELFF,TGTGCCAGCTCACCCACAAGCAGGGGGACCGGGGAGCTGTTTTTT
TRBV7-8,TRBJ2-4,TRBD1,.,CASSFGGDRRYNIQYF,TGTGCCAGCAGCTTCGGAGGGGACAGGCGCTATAACATTCAGTACTTC
TRBV30,TRBJ1-1,.,.,CAWQRGAEAFF,TGTGCCTGGCAGCGGGGGGCTGAAGCTTTCTTT
TRBV19,TRBJ2-2,TRBD2,few,CASSTLAGDTGELFF,TGTGCCAGTAGTACCCTCGCGGGAGACACCGGGGAGCTGTTTTTT
TRBV5-1,TRBJ2-6,.,once,CASKQGTGANVLTF,TGCGCCAGCAAACAGGGAACTGGGGCCAACGTCCTGACTTTC
TRBV15,TRBJ1-5,.,.,CATSRDFAEDQPQHF,TGTGCCACCAGCAGAGATTTTGCCGAGGATCAGCCCCAGCATTTT
TRBV5-6,TRBJ1-5,.,.,CASTTRGAYSNQPQHF,TGTGCCAGCACCACACGGGGGGCCTATAGCAATCAGCCCCAGCATTTT
TRBV4-2,TRBJ1-4,.,few,CASSQLVSNEKLFF,TGTGCCAGCAGCCAATTAGTGTCCAATGAAAAACTGTTTTTT
TRBV2,TRBJ2-7,.,few,CASTRDTGGEQYF,TGTGCCAGCACTCGGGACACAGGTGGGGAGCAGTACTTC
TRBV10-3,TRBJ2-2,TRBD1,.,CAISESNRGRTGELFF,TGTGCCATCAGTGAGTCGAACAGGGGCCGGACCGGGGAGCTGTTTTTT
TRBV10-3,TRBJ1-6,.,.,CAISESPGATNSPLHF,TGTGCCATCAGTGAGTCACCAGGGGCTACTAATTCACCCCTCCACTTT
TRBV5-4,TRBJ2-1,.,.,CASSQVGNEQFF,TGTGCCAGCAGCCAGGTAGGAAATGAGCAGTTCTTC
TRBV30,TRBJ1-4,.,.,CAWTGRGNEKLFF,TGTGCCTGGACCGGGAGAGGAAATGAAAAACTGTTTTTT
TRBV28,TRBJ1-5,.,.,CASSLAAGVGNQPQHF,TGTGCCAGCAGTTTGGCGGCAGGGGTCGGCAATCAGCCCCAGCATTTT
TRBV5-1,TRBJ1-6,TRBD1,.,CASSPGQGTSPLHF,TGCGCCAGCAGCCCGGGACAGGGAACTTCACCCCTCCACTTT
TRBV10-3,TRBJ1-5,.,.,CALLGGRVNQPQHF,TGTGCCTTACTCGGCGGCAGGGTAAATCAGCCCCAGCATTTT
TRBV19,TRBJ2-5,.,once,CASSPATPGETQYF,TGTGCCAGTAGCCCCGCGACGCCAGGGGAGACCCAGTACTTC
TRBV27,TRBJ2-1,TRBD2,.,CASSFSALAAGGTYNEQFF,TGTGCCAGCAGTTTTAGTGCTCTTGCGGCGGGAGGGACCTACAATGAGCAGTTCTTC